The entry below gives a single T cell receptor (beta chain) sequence along with its context. Its antigen is currently unknown. Both 60 Vbeta primers and 13 Jbeta primers went into the PCR. Produced via immunoSEQ multiplex PCR; TCRdb's table is partial and in-frame only. This table holds 120,000 to 150,000 clones, approximately 70% found once. Likely unrecorded immune exposures existed in these nominally healthy donors. These data are taken from a study of cytomegalovirus exposure and HLA in healthy donors. Study-level points and caveats: Reports indicated that the classifier achieved high specificity and sensitivity in diagnosing cytomegalovirus status.

This CDR3 is 13 amino acids long. In germline, CDR1 is MDHEN, CDR2 SYDVKM. The V call is TRBV28, the J call TRBJ2-2; tentatively, D is TRBD1 (5 bases). The TCR originated in a woman in her fifties or sixties in good health and CMV-seronegative. Sequencing used PBMCs. The DNA of the CDR3 is TGTGCTACGTCAGGGATTTACACCGGGGAGCTGTTTTTT. It translates to CATSGIYTGELFF.